This TCR beta chain appears in the sequencing data of a study of shared clonotypes between healthy human individuals. Broader study findings: Some clonotypes were shared by all four sorted-subset donors, while others were not shared. The non-shared ones had lower generation probabilities than the shared ones.

Germline CDR1 is SGHAT and CDR2 is FQNNGV. CDR3 length equals 18 residues. V gave up 1 base and J gave up 1 base; unmatched junction bases: 5. This clone is a singleton in its sample. Its antigen remains unknown. Method: immunoSEQ multiplex PCR; TCRdb's copy keeps in-frame clones and lacks some. Here the sample spans about 2.4 million clones, approximately 90% being singletons. The J gene is TRBJ1-3, the V gene TRBV11-2, with 12 nucleotides matching TRBD1. This TCR was sampled from a man younger than 35 in good health. Sequencing was done on a sample of naive CD4+ T cells sorted from blood. The subset: CD45RA+ positively selected. In DNA form, the CDR3 reads TGTGCCAGCAGCTTAGGGGACAGGGGGCGAAGGTCTGGAAACACCATATATTTT. This codes for CASSLGDRGRRSGNTIYF.